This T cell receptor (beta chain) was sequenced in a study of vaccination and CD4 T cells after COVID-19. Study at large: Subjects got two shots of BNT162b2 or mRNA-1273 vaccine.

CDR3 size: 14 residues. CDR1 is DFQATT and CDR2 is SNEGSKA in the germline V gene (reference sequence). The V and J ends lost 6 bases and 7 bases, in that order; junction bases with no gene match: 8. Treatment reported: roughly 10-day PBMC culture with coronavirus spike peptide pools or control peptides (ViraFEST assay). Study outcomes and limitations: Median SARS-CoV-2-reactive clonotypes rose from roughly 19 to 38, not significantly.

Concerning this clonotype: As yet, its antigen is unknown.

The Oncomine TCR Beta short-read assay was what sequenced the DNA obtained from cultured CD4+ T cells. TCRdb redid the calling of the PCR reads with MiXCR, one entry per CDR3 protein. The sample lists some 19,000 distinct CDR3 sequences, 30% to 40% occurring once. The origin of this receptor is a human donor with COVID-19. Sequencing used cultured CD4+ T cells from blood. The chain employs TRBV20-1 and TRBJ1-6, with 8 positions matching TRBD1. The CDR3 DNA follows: TGCAGTGCAACGACAGGGGAGCAAAATTCACCCCTCCACTTT. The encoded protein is CSATTGEQNSPLHF.